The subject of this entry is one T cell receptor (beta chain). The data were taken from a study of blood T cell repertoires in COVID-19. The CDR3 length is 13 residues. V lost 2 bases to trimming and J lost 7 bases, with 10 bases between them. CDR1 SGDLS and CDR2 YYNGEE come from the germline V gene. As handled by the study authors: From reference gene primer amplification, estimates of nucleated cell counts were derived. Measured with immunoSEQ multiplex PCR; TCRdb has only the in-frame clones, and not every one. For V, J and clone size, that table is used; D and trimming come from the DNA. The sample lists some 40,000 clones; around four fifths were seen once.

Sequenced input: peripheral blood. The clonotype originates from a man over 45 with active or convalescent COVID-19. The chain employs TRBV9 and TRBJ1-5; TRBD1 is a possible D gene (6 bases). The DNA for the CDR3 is TGTGCCAGCAGCGTTGGGGGCTCGCAGCCCCAGCATTTT. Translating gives CASSVGGSQPQHF.